The 31 T cell receptor beta chains below were found in one sample sequenced in a study of blood T cell repertoires in COVID-19. Clones were read by immunoSEQ multiplex PCR, and TCRdb kept only the in-frame ones, dropping some. The table records 45,000 to 65,000 clones, about 80% of them present only once. The sample comprised peripheral blood. These receptors all come from a man in his 60s with acute or convalescent COVID-19.

The V and J genes are TRBV6-2 or TRBV6-3 and TRBJ2-3, with TRBD2 matching over 9 bases. J lost 2 bases, V lost 2 bases, and 5 bases had no gene match. Germline CDR1 and CDR2: MNHEY and SVGEGT. The length of the CDR3 is 16 residues. CDR3 in amino acids: CASSYLAGLTTDTQYF. CDR3 bases: TGTGCCAGCAGTTACCTAGCGGGGTTAACCACAGATACGCAGTATTTT.

The CDR3 sequence: CASKAARLEAFF. As DNA, the CDR3 is TGCGCCAGCAAAGCCGCCCGACTTGAAGCTTTCTTT. The chain joins TRBV10-2 to TRBJ1-1; D is uncertain. The CDR3 sequence is 12 residues long. Trimming left V 7 bases short and J 7 bases short, with 13 bases between. From germline, CDR1 is WSHSY and CDR2 SAAADI.

The V gene is TRBV4-1, the J gene TRBJ1-1; TRBD1 aligns across 8 bases. Germline V gene sequence: CDR1 MGHRA, CDR2 YSYEKL. CDR3 length equals 15 residues. The V segment lost 4 bases and the J segment 0 bases; nucleotides outside the gene matches: 4. CDR3 bases: TGCGCCAGCAGCCGTTTGGGACAGGTGAACACTGAAGCTTTCTTT. Translation: CASSRLGQVNTEAFF.

This chain connects TRBV18 to TRBJ1-5, with D hard to call. Trimming removed 4 bases from V and 3 bases from J, with 7 bases in between. Germline loops: CDR1 KGHSH, CDR2 LQKENI. The CDR3 totals 13 residues. The CDR3 here is CASSREINQPQHF. CDR3 DNA: TGTGCCAGCTCACGAGAGATCAATCAGCCCCAGCATTTT.

This chain connects TRBV6-5 to TRBJ1-2; weak D call: TRBD1 (5 bases). V was shortened by 8 bases and J by 5 bases, with 12 bases between the two germline ends. Germline lookup yields CDR1 MNHEY and CDR2 SVGAGI. The CDR3 contains 12 residues. Written as DNA, the CDR3 is TGTGCCAGCCAGGGTGATGAGTATGGCTACACCTTC. This translates into CASQGDEYGYTF.

V is TRBV6-6 and J is TRBJ1-3, with D uncertain. Germline V gene data show CDR1 as MNHNY and CDR2 as SVGAGI (reference sequence). With 2 bases removed from V and 4 bases from J, the gap between germline ends came to 6 bases. The CDR3 has 13 amino acids. The CDR3 reads CASSYTRGNTIYF. The CDR3 DNA reads TGTGCCAGCAGTTACACGAGGGGAAACACCATATATTTT.

DNA for the CDR3: TGTGCCAGCAGTTTATATAAGGGGTTCACAGATACGCAGTATTTT. Encoded protein: CASSLYKGFTDTQYF. This sequence joins TRBV6-6 and TRBJ2-3, with D tentatively TRBD1 (5 bases). The CDR3 length is 15 residues. Trimming stripped 4 bases from V and 2 bases from J, with 13 bases between. The germline CDR1 and CDR2 sequences are MNHNY and SVGAGI (reference sequence).

V and J are TRBV7-9 and TRBJ1-1, with 9 nucleotides matching TRBD1. V was clipped by 4 bases and J by 3 bases; unmatched bases: 0. From germline, CDR1 is SEHNR and CDR2 FQNEAQ (reference sequence). This CDR3 has 13 residues. The CDR3 sequence is CASSWDRDTEAFF. CDR3 coding DNA: TGTGCCAGCAGCTGGGACAGGGACACTGAAGCTTTCTTT.

This clone was found a few times. The chain is built from TRBV4-1 and TRBJ2-7, with D unclear. V dropped 0 bases and J dropped 3 bases, with 9 bases sitting between them. The CDR3 contains 14 residues. Germline V gene lookup returns CDR1 MGHRA and CDR2 YSYEKL. CDR3 sequence reads: CASSQDPTGYEQYF. CDR3 DNA sequence: TGCGCCAGCAGCCAAGACCCCACGGGCTACGAGCAGTACTTC.

V and J are TRBV18 and TRBJ1-6; 8 bases line up with TRBD1. CDR3 length: 14 amino acids. CDR1 and CDR2 (germline): KGHSH, LQKENI. After removal of 3 bases from V and 9 bases from J, the junction contained 4 bases not matched to a gene. CDR3 in amino acids: CASSPGDRSSPLHF. The CDR3 DNA is TGTGCCAGCTCACCCGGGGACAGGAGTTCACCCCTCCACTTT.

As concerns this clone: At one of its ends the junction is not consistent with the germline gene, which may arise from a read error. The chain combines TRBV29-1 with TRBJ2-7; TRBD1 matches at 7 bases. This CDR3 is built from 15 residues. In germline, CDR1 is SQVTM, CDR2 ANQGSEA. This CDR3 is CSVEGEQGTGYEQYF. The DNA for the CDR3 is TGCAGCGTGGAAGGGGAACAGGGGACGGGTTACGAGCAGTACTTC.

This chain links TRBV5-1 with TRBJ1-1; D might be TRBD1 (6 bases). CDR1 SGHRS and CDR2 YFSETQ come from the germline V gene. The germline V and J ends were trimmed by 1 base and 1 base, with 8 bases remaining between them. CDR3 length: 14 amino acids. The CDR3 loop reads CASSLKGENTEAFF. DNA for the CDR3: TGCGCCAGCAGCTTGAAGGGGGAGAACACTGAAGCTTTCTTT.

The chain is built from TRBV11-2 and TRBJ2-7; 9 bases agree with TRBD2. CDR1 and CDR2 from the germline V gene are SGHAT and FQNNGV. The CDR3 length is 15 residues. After removal of 4 bases from V and 5 bases from J, the junction contained 9 bases not matched to a gene. This CDR3 reads CASSSGGRGGNEQYF. In nucleotides, the CDR3 is TGTGCCAGCAGCTCCGGCGGGAGGGGAGGGAACGAGCAGTACTTC.

The chain combines TRBV27 with TRBJ1-2; D unclear. Trimming removed 3 bases from V and 4 bases from J, with 12 bases in between. This CDR3 has 14 residues. Germline V gene sequence: CDR1 MNHEY, CDR2 SMNVEV (reference sequence). The CDR3: CASSLKAPTYGYTF. CDR3 coding DNA: TGTGCCAGCAGTTTGAAAGCCCCTACCTATGGCTACACCTTC.

The V and J genes are TRBV27 and TRBJ1-4; 8 bases are shared with TRBD1. With 6 bases clipped from V and 7 bases from J, the junction kept 7 bases outside the gene matches. This CDR3 region has 14 residues. Germline CDR1 and CDR2: MNHEY and SMNVEV (reference sequence). CDR3 residues: CASSIQGEGEKLFF. The CDR3 bases are TGTGCCAGCAGCATACAGGGGGAGGGTGAAAAACTGTTTTTT. Supplemented by reference TRBV27 and TRBJ1-4, the full variable domain reads EAQVTQNPRYLITVTGKKLTVTCSQNMNHEYMSWYRQDPGLGLRQIYYSMNVEVTDKGDVPEGYKVSRKEKRNFPLILESPSPNQTSLYFCASSIQGEGEKLFFGSGTQLSVL.

The chain employs TRBV14 and TRBJ1-2; no clear D. Trimming took 4 bases from V and 8 from J, leaving 14 bases between them. The CDR3 has 13 residues. The germline CDR1 and CDR2 sequences are SGHDN and FVKESK. This chain's CDR3 is CASSRSREEGYTF. The CDR3 nucleotides read TGTGCCAGCAGCCGTTCAAGGGAGGAGGGCTACACCTTC. Supplemented by reference TRBV14 and TRBJ1-2, the full variable domain reads EAGVTQFPSHSVIEKGQTVTLRCDPISGHDNLYWYRRVMGKEIKFLLHFVKESKQDESGMPNNRFLAERTGGTYSTLKVQPAELEDSGVYFCASSRSREEGYTFGSGTRLTVV.

The rearrangement links TRBV30 to TRBJ1-1; D is undetermined. This CDR3 spans 11 amino acids. The ends were cut back, 0 bases at V and 6 bases at J, with 5 bases in the middle. Per the germline V gene, CDR1 is GTSNPN and CDR2 is SVGIG (reference sequence). The CDR3 loop reads CAWSVRAEAFF. CDR3 nucleotide sequence: TGTGCCTGGAGTGTCCGCGCTGAAGCTTTCTTT.

The J gene is TRBJ2-1, the V gene TRBV5-1; a possible D gene is TRBD2 (5 bases). Looked up from germline, CDR1 is SGHRS and CDR2 is YFSETQ. Trimming removed 3 bases from V and 1 base from J, with 8 bases in between. The CDR3 has 14 amino acids. In nucleotides, the CDR3 is TGCGCCAGCAGCTCTCGGGGATCCTACAATGAGCAGTTCTTC. Translated, it gives CASSSRGSYNEQFF.

The chain carries TRBV28 and TRBJ2-7; TRBD2 matches at 10 bases. The CDR3 is made up of 16 amino acids. The germline V gene has CDR1 MDHEN and CDR2 SYDVKM. J gave up 6 bases and V 5 bases, and 13 bases lay outside the gene matches. This CDR3 is CASSPSKRGGWCEQYF. The CDR3 DNA follows: TGTGCCAGCAGTCCTTCTAAGCGGGGGGGCTGGTGCGAGCAGTACTTC.

The gene calls are TRBV5-1 and TRBJ1-2, with D perhaps TRBD1 (5 bases). CDR3 length: 16 amino acids. The V end was cut by 4 bases, the J end by 5 bases, with 21 bases between. The germline CDR1 and CDR2 sequences are SGHRS and YFSETQ. CDR3 nucleotides: TGCGCCAGCAGCCCGCGAGTAGGGGACTCCTCTTATGGCTACACCTTC. Translated: CASSPRVGDSSYGYTF. The whole variable domain, filled in from reference TRBV5-1 and TRBJ1-2, reads KAGVTQTPRYLIKTRGQQVTLSCSPISGHRSVSWYQQTPGQGLQFLFEYFSETQRNKGNFPGRFSGRQFSNSRSEMNVSTLELGDSALYLCASSPRVGDSSYGYTFGSGTRLTVV.

This clone was recorded once. This rearrangement joins TRBV6-4 to TRBJ1-6; no clear D. Germline V gene sequence: CDR1 MRHNA, CDR2 SNTAGT. Trimming pared 6 bases from V and 7 bases from J, leaving 13 bases between. This CDR3 spans 14 amino acids. For the CDR3, the DNA is TGTGCCAGCAGCAGAGAGGAGGCGAATTCACCCCTCCACTTT. Its translation: CASSREEANSPLHF.

This rearrangement joins TRBV7-3 to TRBJ2-1; D call uncertain. CDR1 and CDR2 from the germline V gene are SGHTA and FQGTGA. The CDR3 is 15 amino acids. Trimming removed 3 bases from V and 9 bases from J, with 18 bases in between. DNA of the CDR3: TGTGCCAGCAGCTTCCCCTATGCGCCACCCGGTGAGCAGTTCTTC. It encodes CASSFPYAPPGEQFF.

The chain couples TRBV4-1 to TRBJ2-1; 9 bases agree with TRBD1. In germline, CDR1 is MGHRA, CDR2 YSYEKL. This CDR3 spans 15 amino acids. J lost 6 bases, V lost 5 bases, and 8 bases had no gene match. The CDR3 spells CASSLTGGGPNEQFF. The CDR3 DNA reads as TGCGCCAGCAGCTTAACAGGGGGCGGACCCAATGAGCAGTTCTTC.

This chain connects TRBV30 to TRBJ2-7, with a possible D match to TRBD1 (5 bases). CDR3 length equals 13 residues. The germline V gene encodes CDR1 GTSNPN and CDR2 SVGIG (reference sequence). V lost 2 bases to trimming and J lost 5 bases, with 13 bases between them. CDR3 bases: TGTGCCTGGAGTCAGGGTGGATTGGACGAGCAGTACTTC. It codes for CAWSQGGLDEQYF. Together with reference TRBV30 and TRBJ2-7, the CDR3 gives the full variable domain: SQTIHQWPATLVQPVGSPLSLECTVEGTSNPNLYWYRQAAGRGLQLLFYSVGIGQISSEVPQNLSASRPQDRQFILSSKKLLLSDSGFYLCAWSQGGLDEQYFGPGTRLTVT.

J is TRBJ1-4 and V is TRBV24-1, with 10 bases identical to TRBD1. Germline V lookup: CDR1 KGHDR, CDR2 SFDVKD. The CDR3 runs 14 residues. V lost 4 bases to trimming and J lost 8 bases; unmatched junction nucleotides: 3. The CDR3 loop reads CATSEGTGDEKLFF. The CDR3 DNA reads as TGTGCCACCAGTGAAGGGACAGGGGACGAAAAACTGTTTTTT.

This chain connects TRBV7-3 to TRBJ2-2; D gene ambiguous. V gave up 5 bases and J gave up 3 bases, with 4 bases separating them. In germline, CDR1 is SGHTA, CDR2 FQGTGA. This CDR3 comprises 12 residues. CDR3 in amino acids: CASSQYTGELFF. The CDR3 DNA follows: TGTGCCAGCAGCCAATACACCGGGGAGCTGTTTTTT. The full variable domain, in which reference TRBV7-3 and TRBJ2-2 provide the parts outside the CDR3, is GAGVSQTPSNKVTEKGKYVELRCDPISGHTALYWYRQSLGQGPEFLIYFQGTGAADDSGLPNDRFFAVRPEGSVSTLKIQRTERGDSAVYLCASSQYTGELFFGEGSRLTVL.

The chain carries TRBV5-5 and TRBJ1-1; TRBD1 matches at 7 bases. Germline lookup yields CDR1 SGHKS and CDR2 YYEKEE (reference sequence). The CDR3 consists of 12 residues. V was pared by 2 bases and J by 8 bases, with 3 bases of the junction left unmatched. DNA of the CDR3: TGTGCCAGCAGCTTTCCGGACAGGGAAGCTTTCTTT. It translates to CASSFPDREAFF.

This chain uses TRBV18 with TRBJ2-1; 8 bases align to TRBD1. CDR1 and CDR2 from the germline V gene are KGHSH and LQKENI. The CDR3 loop spans 15 amino acids. The V and J ends lost 3 bases and 8 bases, in that order; junction bases with no gene match: 9. Here the CDR3 reads CASSPGQGSQHEQFF. The CDR3 DNA follows: TGTGCCAGCTCACCCGGACAGGGAAGTCAGCATGAGCAGTTCTTC. Drawing the rest from reference TRBV18 and TRBJ2-1, the complete variable domain is NAGVMQNPRHLVRRRGQEARLRCSPMKGHSHVYWYRQLPEEGLKFMVYLQKENIIDESGMPKERFSAEFPKEGPSILRIQQVVRGDSAAYFCASSPGQGSQHEQFFGPGTRLTVL.

This chain uses TRBV2 with TRBJ2-5, with a tentative D call TRBD1 (6 bases). The CDR3 runs 12 residues. The V gene's germline CDR1 is SNHLY and CDR2 FYNNEI. The V and J ends lost 4 bases and 4 bases respectively, with 7 bases between them. CDR3 region: CASSAQGETQYF. The CDR3 nucleotides are TGTGCCAGCAGTGCACAGGGAGAGACCCAGTACTTC.

The chain couples TRBV5-1 to TRBJ1-6; D is perhaps TRBD1 (6 bases). V shed 0 bases and J shed 8 bases, with 12 bases lying between them. From germline, CDR1 is SGHRS and CDR2 YFSETQ. The CDR3 spans 15 residues. The CDR3 DNA follows: TGCGCCAGCAGCTTGGCGGGGGGCGGCTATTCACCCCTCCACTTT. It yields the protein CASSLAGGGYSPLHF.

V is TRBV6-5 and J is TRBJ1-1; TRBD1 might be the D (6 bases). This CDR3 spans 12 amino acids. CDR1 and CDR2 from the germline V gene are MNHEY and SVGAGI. The V end was cut by 9 bases, the J end by 1 base, with 9 bases between. CDR3 amino acids: CASQGSNTEAFF. CDR3 DNA: TGTGCCAGTCAGGGGTCGAACACTGAAGCTTTCTTT.